These 10 T cell receptor beta chains originate from one sample sequenced in a study of patients and donors after allogeneic stem cell transplantation. Each CDR3 protein is one row after TCRdb ran MiXCR on the RT-PCR reads. There are tens of thousands of distinct CDR3 sequences in the sample; roughly 5.1% occur only once, and about 3% lies in the top ten. Specimen: blood, either unsorted or a sorted T cell fraction (not recorded which). The origin of the receptors is a human donor who was either an allogeneic HSCT recipient or a stem cell or donor lymphocyte infusion donor (not recorded which). It is not recorded whose cells these are; they may come from a transplant donor.

In this sample, this clonotype turned up many times. The genes are TRBV21-1 and TRBJ2-7; the tabulated D call, TRBD1, remains unverified against the DNA. TRBV21-1 is an annotated pseudogene. The CDR3 runs to 17 residues. The CDR3 DNA follows: TGTGCCAGCAGTCCACGGTACGGGGCGGCAAGCTCCTACGAGCAGTACTTC. Its translation: CASSPRYGAASSYEQYF.

This rearrangement joins TRBV7-2 to TRBJ1-5; D not resolved. The germline CDR1 and CDR2 sequences are SGHTA and FQGNSA. The V end was cut by 2 bases, the J end by 0 bases, with 8 bases between. This CDR3 has 15 amino acids. The CDR3, as DNA: TGTGCCAGCAGCTTATGGGCGGATAGCAATCAGCCCCAGCATTTT. Protein sequence: CASSLWADSNQPQHF.

This clonotype has a handful of counts. This rearrangement joins TRBV2 to TRBJ2-1, with TRBD1 as a possible D gene (6 bases). The CDR3 runs 13 residues. Germline values: CDR1 SNHLY, CDR2 FYNNEI. V lost 11 bases and J lost 5, with 16 bases in between. CDR3 in DNA: TGTGCCGGCAAAAAAGACAGGAACAATGAGCAGTTCTTC. It specifies CAGKKDRNNEQFF. Full variable domain (rest looked up from reference TRBV2 and TRBJ2-1): EPEVTQTPSHQVTQMGQEVILRCVPISNHLYFYWYRQILGQKVEFLVSFYNNEISEKSEIFDDQFSVERPDGSNFTLKIRSTKLEDSAMYFCAGKKDRNNEQFFGPGTRLTVL.

J is TRBJ1-2 and V is TRBV27; weak D call: TRBD1 (6 bases). V was shortened by 6 bases and J by 4 bases, with 18 bases between the two germline ends. CDR3 length: 15 amino acids. Germline values: CDR1 MNHEY, CDR2 SMNVEV (reference sequence). CDR3 in amino acids: CASRPGGGAFYGYTF. The CDR3 nucleotides read TGTGCCAGCAGACCGGGAGGGGGGGCGTTCTATGGCTACACCTTC.

This clonotype was recorded at least ten times. The rearrangement joins TRBV20-1 to TRBJ2-3; TRBD2 is a possible D gene (6 bases). V lost 5 bases and J 0 bases, leaving 12 bases between the germline ends. Germline assignment: CDR1 DFQATT and CDR2 SNEGSKA (reference sequence). The CDR3 totals 14 residues. The CDR3 DNA sequence: TGCAGTGCTGTAGCTGGAGGGAGCACAGATACGCAGTATTTT. Translated: CSAVAGGSTDTQYF.

This clonotype has at least ten counts. The rearrangement joins TRBV4-2 to TRBJ2-3; TRBD1 is a possible D gene (6 bases). V lost 1 base and J 6 bases, leaving 11 bases between the germline ends. Germline loops: CDR1 LGHNA, CDR2 YNFKEQ. There are 14 residues in the CDR3. In DNA, the CDR3 is TGTGCCAGCAGCCAAGTGGGGGCCCCTGATACGCAGTATTTT. Its translation: CASSQVGAPDTQYF.

This clonotype was observed many times. The J gene is TRBJ2-3, the V gene TRBV11-2, with D unresolved. CDR1 is SGHAT, CDR2 FQNNGV, per germline. The CDR3 runs to 12 residues. Trimming shortened V by 0 bases and J by 2 bases, and 0 bases separated the two germline ends. The CDR3 is CASSLDTDTQYF. Here the CDR3 DNA reads TGTGCCAGCAGCTTAGACACAGATACGCAGTATTTT.

This clonotype was counted only a few times. V is TRBV20-1 and J is TRBJ2-2; TRBD2 agrees at 12 bases. The J segment lost 3 bases and the V segment lost 0 bases, leaving 17 bases of the junction unmatched. This CDR3 region has 21 residues. CDR1 is DFQATT, CDR2 SNEGSKA, per germline (reference sequence). CDR3 sequence reads: CSARDRSLGLAGPRDTGELFF. CDR3 nucleotides: TGCAGTGCTAGAGATCGAAGTTTAGGACTAGCGGGACCCCGGGACACCGGGGAGCTGTTTTTT.

V is TRBV19 and J is TRBJ2-3; the D is unclear. Germline loops: CDR1 LNHDA, CDR2 SQIVND (reference sequence). The CDR3 extends over 13 amino acids. The V and J ends lost 4 bases and 2 bases respectively, with 7 bases between them. CDR3 loop: CASSSRITDTQYF. The CDR3 coding sequence is TGTGCCAGTAGTAGCCGGATCACAGATACGCAGTATTTT.

V is TRBV4-1 and J is TRBJ1-2; D may be TRBD1 (6 bases). CDR3 size: 16 residues. Trimming cost V 1 base and J 0 bases, with 12 bases left between them. CDR1 is MGHRA, CDR2 YSYEKL, per germline. The CDR3 spells CASSQGRQVPNYGYTF. CDR3 nucleotides: TGCGCCAGCAGCCAAGGCCGACAGGTTCCTAACTATGGCTACACCTTC.